This T cell receptor beta chain comes out of a study of CD8 T cells in Susac syndrome. Relapsing-remitting disease, either stable or active, was present in the multiple sclerosis controls, who were treatment-naive patients. Isolation of CD8+ and CD4+ T cells was performed negatively, whereas enrichment of TEMRA cells was done by FACS. The J segment lost 5 bases and the V segment lost 6 bases, leaving 9 bases of the junction unmatched. Per germline, CDR1 SGHVS and CDR2 FNYEAQ. The CDR3 has 16 residues. Roughly 0.45 to 1 ug RNA was reverse transcribed with random hexamers. TCR beta CDR3 was amplified by immunoSEQ multiplex PCR. This amplification extended across 54 Vbeta and 13 Jbeta segments. MiXCR, applied by TCRdb to the immunoSEQ multiplex PCR reads, yields one record per CDR3 protein. The sample lists about 300,000 distinct CDR3 sequences, roughly 85% seen once, with 0.21% in the top ten.

Specimen: CD8+ T cells from PBMCs. This clonotype was sampled from a human donor with multiple sclerosis. V gene TRBV7-6 combines with J gene TRBJ2-3, with 12 bases matching TRBD2. CDR3 region: CASSFRLAGEQDTQYF. DNA of the CDR3: TGTGCCAGCAGTTTCCGACTAGCGGGAGAGCAAGATACGCAGTATTTT.